This TCR beta chain is from a study of monozygotic twins with inflammatory bowel disease. Study-wide results and limits: Backing was not found for a single strong signal or clonotype associated with IBD. Among IBD patients, fewer clonotypes were shared with others than among healthy twins, especially with disease activity. No repertoire similarity difference was seen between concordant and discordant twins; power was possibly limited.

Germline V gene data show CDR1 as MNHEY and CDR2 as SVGEGT. This CDR3 region has 16 residues. A word on this clonotype: The antigen is undetermined.

The draw for each donor consisted of a single 2.5 ml blood sample. TCRdb re-called the 5' RACE reads and shows each CDR3 protein once, DNA omitted. Its listing shows 150,000 to 200,000 distinct CDR3 sequences. Sequencing was performed on blood. The chain carries TRBV6-2 or TRBV6-3 and TRBJ2-3; TCRdb designates TRBD1, a call that cannot be tested without DNA. The source is a human donor with ulcerative colitis or Crohn's disease, or a healthy co-twin of an affected twin (not recorded which). This CDR3 reads CASSSYQRGTLDTQYF.